This entry is about one T cell receptor beta chain. Its antigen has not been determined. Per-base quality was not reported, and no clone a single base away is much larger than it. Additional DNA sequences in this sample encode the identical CDR3. The data originate from a study of shared clonotypes between healthy human individuals (dated by TCRdb to the early 2020s). About the investigation overall: Two women and three men aged 18 to 49 years were included in the cohort. For each donor, CD4 naive and CD4 memory were each given three plates, CD8 naive was given two plates, and CD8 memory was given one plate. Each donor's leukapheresis produced roughly between about 0.8 and 10 billion PBMCs. To estimate repertoire size and how much clonotypes are shared between individuals, the study performed deep sequencing of blood TCR repertoires from about 5 healthy adults. To increase sequencing depth and limit assay-specific biases, different laboratories used diverse techniques to prepare libraries and sequence TCR repertoires.

TCR CDR3 regions were amplified from genomic DNA by multiplex PCR using the deep immunoSEQ assay. Extracted genomic DNA from each cell subset was spread evenly across all wells of several immunoSEQ 96-well plates, with each plate serving as a replicate. For sorted subsets, roughly 190 ng of genomic DNA, equivalent to some 30,000 T cell genomes, went into each replicate PCR. Purified libraries were measured with a Qubit 3.0 fluorometer, size-checked on a Bioanalyzer 2100, and measured again with the KAPA Library Quantification kit. Every immunoSEQ 96-well plate was sequenced on a separate single-read 150-cycle Illumina NextSeq 550 flow cell. The study's processing was this. The immunoSEQ output contained only junctional sequences without quality scores, so filtering could not match that applied to full-length reads. Sequences were annotated with PyIR, a Python wrapper for IgBLAST v1.9, and V/J genes and CDR3 were assigned using IMGT germline references. Any read was removed if the V/J assignment was weak (E-value above 1e-6), the CDR3 was missing, or the read contained stop codons, out-of-frame junctions, or ambiguous translated residues. V3J clonotypes were defined as sequences sharing an identical inferred V gene, J gene, and CDR3 amino acid sequence. Percentage overlap between repertoires was computed as shared unique clonotypes divided by the size of the smaller repertoire. Richness of each repertoire was evaluated using RTK rarefaction, the Chao1 estimator, and Recon v2.1 estimates of unobserved clonotypes. Generation probabilities for all TCRbeta clonotypes obtained by the gDNA method from a handful of donors were computed using OLGA. This immuneACCESS table, as held by TCRdb, lists in-frame sequences with V and J called but not all clones. Of the missing ones, under half trace to an unresolved V gene in checked studies; the others have no known cause. V, J and clone size reflect that table, while D and trimming were determined from the DNA. The sample contains 2 million to 2.5 million clones, more than 90% of them found a single time. The ten largest clonotypes hold roughly 0.13% of the sample.

The donors were healthy, HIV-negative adults with no recently reported acute infections or vaccinations. All donors were Caucasian adults living in Nashville, Tennessee, USA. CD4+ T cells were enriched by magnetic negative selection, after which naive cells were positively selected on CD45RA and the negative fraction was taken as the memory subset. After blood collection by leukapheresis, PBMCs were isolated using Ficoll-Histopaque density gradient centrifugation and then cryopreserved in the vapor phase of liquid nitrogen. Analytical flow cytometry was used to check the purity and quantity of every magnetically sorted T cell population. Genomic DNA was isolated from every sorted fraction and measured by UV absorbance on a Nanodrop 2000c. The full study reports these points: Pairwise subsampling indicated that sequencing depth was expected to affect the degree of clonotype sharing among donors. Incomplete sequencing was indicated by rarefaction of sorted-subset datasets, despite the large sequencing depth. Higher generation probabilities were observed for clonotypes shared by all four sorted-subset donors than for non-shared clonotypes. Sampling was restricted to blood, and TCR repertoires in tissues likely differ from the TCR repertoires found in blood. Sharing across several donors was observed for about 4.8% of naive CD4, over 3% of naive CD8, 2% to 2.5% of memory CD4, and roughly 0.43% of memory CD8 clonotypes. Because the study included only a small number of donors, the genetic and exposure-history diversity represented was limited. Naive subsets generally had larger estimated clonotype richness than memory subsets.

Looking up the germline V gene (reference sequence) yields CDR1 SEHNR and CDR2 FQNEAQ. There are 15 amino acids in the CDR3, from cysteine to phenylalanine inclusive. Only the CDR3 DNA stays, 45 bases, in frame from base 1. After removal of 5 bases from V and 1 base from J, the junction retains 7 bases not matched to a gene. The sequenced sample was naive CD4+ T cells sorted from blood. Sample cell subset or site, as interpreted from the label and publication: CD45RA+ positively selected. The rearranged chain carries TRBV7-9 and TRBJ1-1; the junction holds 7 bases that match TRBD1. This receptor was taken from a man between 18 and 29 years old in good health. The nucleotide sequence is TGTGCCAGCAGCCCGCGACAGGGCGCGAACACTGAAGCTTTCTTT. Translated, this gives CASSPRQGANTEAFF.